Listed below are T cell receptor beta chains from one sample, sequenced in a study of blood T cell repertoires in COVID-19. Assay: immunoSEQ multiplex PCR; the TCRdb copy retains only in-frame clones and omits some. The table records roughly 140,000 clones, around 81% of them present only once. Source material: peripheral blood. Receptor source: a human donor in a cohort sampled during active COVID-19. Each CDR3 is given with its conserved first and last residue. Size is omitted from some rows. Given values are once, few, many or a class for expanded clones.

length	size	V	J	CDR3
14	NA	TRBV11-1	TRBJ1-2	CASSYRGQGYGYTF
17	NA	TRBV9	TRBJ2-6	CASSVDSTGSGANVLTF
12	NA	TRBV29-1	TRBJ1-1	CSYKGANTEAFF
15	NA	TRBV9	TRBJ1-6	CASSPGGVGNSPLHF
15	NA	TRBV24-1	TRBJ2-7	CATSDPGQGSYEQYF
14	NA	TRBV7-3	TRBJ2-2	CASSSRLGTGELFF
14	NA	TRBV27	TRBJ2-7	CASSWSGNRYEQYF
13	NA	TRBV12-3/TRBV12-4	TRBJ2-1	CASTALTGFEQFF
13	NA	TRBV29-1	TRBJ2-7	CSVALQGPYEQYF
12	NA	TRBV28	TRBJ1-1	CASSSGNTEAFF
18	NA	TRBV3-1/TRBV3-2	TRBJ2-1	CASSQDSASGRGYNEQFF
17	NA	TRBV4-3	TRBJ2-6	CASSQEVRGSGANVLTF
14	NA	TRBV19	TRBJ2-7	CASSTPGLSYEQYF
15	NA	TRBV24-1	TRBJ2-1	CATSAPTSGDNEQFF
12	NA	TRBV11-2	TRBJ2-5	CASSFRRETQYF
16	few	TRBV2	TRBJ2-7	CASRASERASSYEQYF
15	NA	TRBV6-5	TRBJ1-6	CASSYTLRGWVPLHF
13	NA	TRBV5-5	TRBJ2-1	CASSLYTDNEQFF
12	NA	TRBV12-3/TRBV12-4	TRBJ1-5	CASSLQGGPQHF
15	NA	TRBV24-1	TRBJ2-5	CATSDPGGATETQYF
18	NA	TRBV28	TRBJ1-1	CASSSAGTGGKMDTEAFF
15	NA	TRBV7-2	TRBJ2-7	CASSLNSVGSYEQYF
14	NA	TRBV19	TRBJ2-1	CASSPSGRANEQFF
14	NA	TRBV5-4	TRBJ2-5	CASSSAALLETQYF
16	NA	TRBV11-1	TRBJ1-5	CASRESREESNQPQHF
19	NA	TRBV6-2/TRBV6-3	TRBJ2-3	CASSYLITPGHRSTDTQYF
14	NA	TRBV3-1/TRBV3-2	TRBJ1-1	CASSLTDRNTEAFF
18	few	TRBV6-4	TRBJ2-1	CASSRSPSGGSKNNEQFF
14	NA	TRBV7-8	TRBJ1-1	CASSSRGTSTEAFF
14	NA	TRBV7-2	TRBJ2-5	CASSVQGTSETQYF
15	NA	TRBV5-5	TRBJ1-1	CASSLLGSRNTEAFF
14	few	TRBV27	TRBJ2-7	CASRTGQILTEQYF
19	NA	TRBV7-8	TRBJ1-5	CASSQNRDRGWVGNQPQHF
15	NA	TRBV4-3	TRBJ1-2	CASSQARPITYGYTF
13	NA	TRBV12-3/TRBV12-4	TRBJ2-7	CASNSGNSYEQYF
21	NA	TRBV21-1	TRBJ2-7	CASSKFSRRGQEDAVSYEQYF
13	NA	TRBV19	TRBJ2-7	CASSRDTDYEQYF
16	NA	TRBV7-8	TRBJ1-2	CASSDGPITGNYGYTF
18	NA	TRBV4-3	TRBJ1-2	CASSQGGGSGLFYYGYTF
13	NA	TRBV11-2	TRBJ1-2	CASSLGSNYGYTF
15	once	TRBV7-9	TRBJ1-1	CASSLVTGRNTEAFF